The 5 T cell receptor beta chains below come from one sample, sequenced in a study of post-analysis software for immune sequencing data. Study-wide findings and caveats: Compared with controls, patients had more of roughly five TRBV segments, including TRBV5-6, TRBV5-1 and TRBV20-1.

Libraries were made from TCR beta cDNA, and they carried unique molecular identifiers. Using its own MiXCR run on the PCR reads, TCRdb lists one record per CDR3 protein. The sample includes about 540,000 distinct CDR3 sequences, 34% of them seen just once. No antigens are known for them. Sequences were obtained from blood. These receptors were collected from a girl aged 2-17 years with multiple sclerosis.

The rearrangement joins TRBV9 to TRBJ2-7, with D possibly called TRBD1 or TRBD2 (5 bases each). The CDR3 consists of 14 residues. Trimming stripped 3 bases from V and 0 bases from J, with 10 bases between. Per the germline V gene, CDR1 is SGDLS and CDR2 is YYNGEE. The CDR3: CASSDGTASYEQYF. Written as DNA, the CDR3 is TGTGCCAGCAGCGATGGGACGGCCTCCTACGAGCAGTACTTC. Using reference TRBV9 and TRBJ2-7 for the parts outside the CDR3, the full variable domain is DSGVTQTPKHLITATGQRVTLRCSPRSGDLSVYWYQQSLDQGLQFLIQYYNGEERAKGNILERFSAQQFPDLHSELNLSSLELGDSALYFCASSDGTASYEQYFGPGTRLTVT.

The CDR3: CASSSVGGGKTYEQYF. The CDR3 DNA sequence: TGTGCCAGCAGCTCGGTCGGCGGCGGAAAAACCTACGAGCAGTACTTC. The rearrangement uses TRBV5-5 and TRBJ2-7; the D is unclear. Trimming cost V 3 bases and J 2 bases, with 18 bases left between them. Germline loops: CDR1 SGHKS, CDR2 YYEKEE (reference sequence). The CDR3 has 16 amino acids.

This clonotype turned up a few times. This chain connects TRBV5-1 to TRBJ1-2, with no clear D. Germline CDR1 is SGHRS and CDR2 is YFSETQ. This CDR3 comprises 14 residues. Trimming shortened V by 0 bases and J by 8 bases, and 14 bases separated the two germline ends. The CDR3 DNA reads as TGCGCCAGCAGCTTGGTTGAGCGAGGAGGGGGCTACACCTTC. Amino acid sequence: CASSLVERGGGYTF.

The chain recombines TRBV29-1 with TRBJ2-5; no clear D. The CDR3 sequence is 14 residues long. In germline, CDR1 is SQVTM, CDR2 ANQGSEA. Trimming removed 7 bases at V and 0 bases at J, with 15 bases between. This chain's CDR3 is CSADITEYQETQYF. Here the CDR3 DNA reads TGCAGCGCGGATATTACGGAGTACCAAGAGACCCAGTACTTC.

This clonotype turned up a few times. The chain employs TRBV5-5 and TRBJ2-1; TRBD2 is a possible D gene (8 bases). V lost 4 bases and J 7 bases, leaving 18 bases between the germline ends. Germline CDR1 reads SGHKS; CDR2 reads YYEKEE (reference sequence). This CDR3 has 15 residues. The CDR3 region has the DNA TGTGCCAGCAGCCCAGGGGGGACTAGGGCTAATGAGCAGTTCTTC. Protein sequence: CASSPGGTRANEQFF.